Below, one TCR beta chain is given with its context. The antigen is undetermined. Germline trimming cut 7 bases from V and 8 bases from J; bases unmatched to any gene: 13. CDR3 length: 14 amino acids. The germline V gene has CDR1 SQVTM and CDR2 ANQGSEA. This entry belongs to a study of cytomegalovirus exposure and HLA in healthy donors. Study results and limitations: Reportedly, TCR beta sequences accurately predicted HLA-A and HLA-B alleles in most subjects.

Researchers ran the PCR with 60 Vbeta and 13 Jbeta primers. Sequenced by immunoSEQ multiplex PCR; TCRdb stores in-frame clones only, minus some. The data contain approximately 100,000 clones, approximately 70% of them singletons. This TCR came from a man in his forties in good health and CMV-seropositive. Sample: PBMCs. V usage is TRBV29-1 and J usage is TRBJ1-4; TRBD1 agrees at 7 bases. The CDR3 region has the DNA TGCAGCGCCGGGAGGGGGACAGAGGGGGAAAAACTGTTTTTT. This encodes CSAGRGTEGEKLFF.